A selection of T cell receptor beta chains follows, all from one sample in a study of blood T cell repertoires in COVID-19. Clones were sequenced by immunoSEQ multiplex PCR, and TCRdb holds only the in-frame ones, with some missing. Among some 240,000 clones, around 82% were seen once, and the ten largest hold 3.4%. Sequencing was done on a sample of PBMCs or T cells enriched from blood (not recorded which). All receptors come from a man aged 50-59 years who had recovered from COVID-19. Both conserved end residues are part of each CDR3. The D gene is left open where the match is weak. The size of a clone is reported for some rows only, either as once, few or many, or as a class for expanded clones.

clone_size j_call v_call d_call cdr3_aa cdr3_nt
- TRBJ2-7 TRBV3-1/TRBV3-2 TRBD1 CASGTGGLYEQYF TGTGCCAGCGGAACAGGGGGTCTGTACGAGCAGTACTTC
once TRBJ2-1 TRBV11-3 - CASSRGNEQFF TGTGCCAGCTCCCGGGGAAATGAGCAGTTCTTC
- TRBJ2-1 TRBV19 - CASKSGQLGREQFF TGTGCCAGCAAAAGCGGACAGCTCGGGAGGGAGCAGTTCTTC
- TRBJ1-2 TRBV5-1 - CASSLQGTLGYGYTF TGCGCCAGCAGCTTACAGGGTACCCTTGGGTATGGCTACACCTTC
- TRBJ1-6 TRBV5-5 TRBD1 CASSPGQGSSPLHF TGTGCCAGCAGCCCAGGACAGGGTAGCTCACCCCTCCACTTT
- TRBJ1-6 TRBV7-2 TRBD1 CASRSTGAANSPLHF TGTGCCAGCAGATCGACAGGGGCCGCTAATTCACCCCTCCACTTT
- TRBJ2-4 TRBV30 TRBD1 CAWSFDRVAKNIQYF TGTGCCTGGAGCTTCGACAGGGTAGCCAAAAACATTCAGTACTTC
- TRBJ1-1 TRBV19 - CASSIDWTAGEPFF TGTGCCAGTAGTATAGATTGGACAGCCGGGGAGCCTTTCTTT
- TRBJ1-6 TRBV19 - CASSSHTRDLHF TGTGCCAGTAGTAGTCATACCCGGGACCTCCACTTT
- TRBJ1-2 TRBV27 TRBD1 CASSFRGRLWTF TGTGCCAGCAGTTTCAGGGGGCGGTTATGGACCTTC
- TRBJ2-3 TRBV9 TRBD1 CASSSSGQGTDTQYF TGTGCCAGCAGCTCCAGTGGACAGGGCACAGATACGCAGTATTTT